This T cell receptor beta chain was recorded in a study of control samples from healthy donors and cancer patients. CDR1 is SQVTM, CDR2 ANQGSEA, per germline. This CDR3 region has 16 residues. V was trimmed by 4 bases and J by 2 bases, leaving 21 bases between them. Repertoires were generated with immunoSEQ multiplex PCR, while TCRdb's copy carries only in-frame clones and drops some. The sample yields roughly 68,000 clones, 83% seen once. The TCR was taken from a man aged 55 to 70 in good health. The V and J genes are TRBV29-1 and TRBJ2-7; D could derive from TRBD1 or TRBD2 (5 bases each). Sample: blood. CDR3 nucleotides: TGCAGCGTTGCCCTACAAGGGACCCGATATCCCTACGAGCAGTACTTC. This encodes CSVALQGTRYPYEQYF.